These 20 T cell receptor beta chains share one sample of origin, sequenced in a study of blood T cell repertoires in COVID-19. Using immunoSEQ multiplex PCR, the repertoire was profiled, and TCRdb retains in-frame clones only, with some absent. The table records approximately 78,000 clones, around 90% of them present only once. Sequencing was carried out using peripheral blood. Every receptor here comes from a middle-aged man with acute or convalescent COVID-19.

The chain carries TRBV19 and TRBJ1-3; a possible D gene is TRBD1 (6 bases). This CDR3 has 14 amino acids. Germline V gene data show CDR1 as LNHDA and CDR2 as SQIVND (reference sequence). V lost 7 bases and J 4 bases, leaving 14 bases between the germline ends. CDR3: CASKDRSSGNTIYF. CDR3 in DNA: TGTGCCAGTAAAGACAGGTCGTCCGGAAACACCATATATTTT. Full variable domain (remainder filled in from reference TRBV19 and TRBJ1-3): DGGITQSPKYLFRKEGQNVTLSCEQNLNHDAMYWYRQDPGQGLRLIYYSQIVNDFQKGDIAEGYSVSREKKESFPLTVTSAQKNPTAFYLCASKDRSSGNTIYFGEGSWLTVV.

The genes are TRBV28 and TRBJ1-1; weak D call: TRBD1 (6 bases). The CDR3 is made up of 14 amino acids. Deletions cut 7 bases from V and 5 bases from J, with 17 bases between. Germline V gene data show CDR1 as MDHEN and CDR2 as SYDVKM. This CDR3 reads CASIKGGAVTEAFF. In nucleotides, the CDR3 is TGTGCCAGCATCAAAGGGGGGGCGGTTACTGAAGCTTTCTTT.

The chain uses TRBV10-3 and TRBJ1-5; 7 nucleotides line up with TRBD1. Per the germline V gene, CDR1 is ENHRY and CDR2 is SYGVKD. The CDR3 covers 14 residues. V gave up 3 bases and J gave up 5 bases; unmatched junction bases: 4. DNA of the CDR3: TGTGCCATCAGTGACCTGACAGGGTATCAGCCCCAGCATTTT. Amino acids: CAISDLTGYQPQHF.

The chain carries TRBV11-2 and TRBJ1-6; D is unresolved. CDR1 is SGHAT, CDR2 FQNNGV, per germline. The CDR3 is made up of 14 amino acids. Trimming cost V 0 bases and J 10 bases, with 10 bases left between them. CDR3 sequence (DNA): TGTGCCAGCAGCTTAGAAAGGCACGGGTCACCCCTCCACTTT. Amino acid sequence: CASSLERHGSPLHF.

The rearrangement joins TRBV28 to TRBJ1-1, with 8 nucleotides matching TRBD1. The germline V gene encodes CDR1 MDHEN and CDR2 SYDVKM. The ends lost 5 bases at V and 1 base at J; junction bases unmatched: 6. This CDR3 is built from 15 residues. CDR3 loop: CASSGGQAGNTEAFF. In DNA form, the CDR3 reads TGTGCCAGCAGTGGGGGACAGGCCGGGAACACTGAAGCTTTCTTT.

The chain carries TRBV2 and TRBJ2-3; tentatively, D is TRBD1 (7 bases). CDR3 length: 14 amino acids. V was shortened by 9 bases and J by 3 bases, with 16 bases between the two germline ends. Germline CDR1 and CDR2: SNHLY and FYNNEI. CDR3 amino acids: CARGETGRTDTQYF. The CDR3 nucleotides are TGTGCCAGAGGTGAGACAGGGAGGACAGATACGCAGTATTTT.

The chain uses TRBV5-1 and TRBJ2-5, with D tentatively TRBD2 (5 bases). Between the trimmed V and J ends, which lost 4 bases and 1 base, there was a span of 11 bases. CDR3 length equals 14 residues. The germline V gene encodes CDR1 SGHRS and CDR2 YFSETQ. The CDR3 protein is CASSQSGVQETQYF. The CDR3 nucleotides are TGCGCCAGCAGCCAAAGCGGAGTCCAAGAGACCCAGTACTTC.

The chain is built from TRBV27 and TRBJ2-3; TRBD2 matches 8 bases. The CDR3 runs 17 residues. The germline gives CDR1 MNHEY, CDR2 SMNVEV (reference sequence). The V segment lost 1 base and the J segment 0 bases; nucleotides outside the gene matches: 6. CDR3 loop: CASSLWGAGGSTDTQYF. Written as DNA, the CDR3 is TGTGCCAGCAGTTTATGGGGTGCGGGGGGTAGCACAGATACGCAGTATTTT.

The chain links TRBV5-4 to TRBJ2-1; 10 bases fit TRBD1. V lost 10 bases, J lost 8 bases, and 12 bases stayed unmatched. This CDR3 region has 14 residues. Per the germline V gene, CDR1 is SGHNT and CDR2 is YYREEE (reference sequence). CDR3 sequence: CASKQGQGSHEQFF. DNA for the CDR3: TGTGCCTCTAAGCAGGGACAGGGGTCACATGAGCAGTTCTTC.

The chain recombines TRBV5-1 with TRBJ1-6; 7 bases match TRBD1. Germline CDR1 reads SGHRS; CDR2 reads YFSETQ. The CDR3 has 16 amino acids. Losses at the gene ends were 2 bases for V and 5 bases for J; bases not matched to a gene: 7. CDR3 in amino acids: CASSFRQGKDNSPLHF. Here the CDR3 DNA reads TGCGCCAGCAGCTTCCGACAGGGCAAGGATAATTCACCCCTCCACTTT.

The rearrangement links TRBV12-3 or TRBV12-4 to TRBJ1-1, with D possibly being TRBD1 (6 bases). V was shortened by 7 bases and J by 1 base, with 10 bases between the two germline ends. The CDR3 spans 13 residues. CDR3 amino acids: CASIRQANTEAFF. The DNA of the CDR3 is TGTGCCAGCATCAGACAGGCGAACACTGAAGCTTTCTTT.

This chain links TRBV12-3 or TRBV12-4 with TRBJ1-4; a weak D match, TRBD1 (5 bases). V was pared by 2 bases and J by 4 bases, with 5 bases between. CDR3 size: 13 residues. The CDR3: CASSLQGNEKLFF. CDR3 DNA: TGTGCCAGCAGTTTACAGGGTAATGAAAAACTGTTTTTT.

This chain uses TRBV24-1 with TRBJ2-1, with 12 bases identical to TRBD1. CDR3 length: 14 amino acids. Germline CDR1 is KGHDR and CDR2 is SFDVKD. V trimming: 6 bases; J trimming: 9 bases; junction bases outside the gene matches: 5. The chain's CDR3 is CATSPGQGASEQFF. Here the CDR3 DNA reads TGTGCCACCAGTCCGGGACAGGGGGCATCTGAGCAGTTCTTC.

The chain joins TRBV29-1 to TRBJ2-7; D might be TRBD1 (5 bases). The V and J ends lost 5 bases and 0 bases respectively, with 17 bases between them. Looked up from germline, CDR1 is SQVTM and CDR2 is ANQGSEA. This CDR3 contains 15 residues. The DNA for the CDR3 is TGCAGCGTTACACTCCCGGACAAGGTCTCCTACGAGCAGTACTTC. The encoded protein is CSVTLPDKVSYEQYF.

V gene TRBV10-2 combines with J gene TRBJ1-5; no clear D gene. This CDR3 is built from 14 residues. Trimming took off 4 bases at V and 3 bases at J, with 10 bases between the two ends. CDR1 and CDR2 from the germline V gene are WSHSY and SAAADI. CDR3 residues: CASSAAGYNQPQHF. The CDR3 bases are TGCGCCAGCAGTGCCGCGGGCTACAATCAGCCCCAGCATTTT.

This sequence joins TRBV18 and TRBJ2-7; D might be TRBD2 (6 bases). Germline CDR1 KGHSH, CDR2 LQKENI. The V end lost 0 bases, the J end lost 3 bases, and 12 bases lay between the germline ends. This CDR3 is 15 amino acids long. CDR3 protein: CASSPPGGIGYEQYF. In DNA, the CDR3 is TGTGCCAGCTCACCACCGGGGGGTATCGGCTACGAGCAGTACTTC.

The chain carries TRBV27 and TRBJ2-3; TRBD2 matches 8 bases. With 7 bases clipped from V and 2 bases from J, the junction kept 5 bases outside the gene matches. This CDR3 has 14 residues. Germline CDR1 and CDR2: MNHEY and SMNVEV (reference sequence). As DNA, the CDR3 is TGTGCCAGCATTCGGCGGGGGGCCACAGATACGCAGTATTTT. Its protein is CASIRRGATDTQYF.

As regards this clone: Mismatch with germline at one junction end may stem from a read error. The CDR3: CATSNGGGTEQYF. The CDR3 DNA is TGCGCCACCAGCAACGGGGGGGGAACCGAGCAGTACTTC. The chain combines TRBV5-1 with TRBJ2-7, with 8 nucleotides matching TRBD2. This CDR3 spans 13 amino acids. Germline-derived CDR1 and CDR2 are SGHRS and YFSETQ.

The rearrangement uses TRBV5-6 and TRBJ1-2; possibly TRBD1 for D (5 bases). Between the trimmed V and J ends, which lost 0 bases and 4 bases, there was a span of 10 bases. The germline V gene encodes CDR1 SGHDT and CDR2 YYEEEE. This CDR3 has 14 residues. The CDR3 region is CASSLVGVGYGYTF. Here the CDR3 DNA reads TGTGCCAGCAGCTTGGTAGGGGTAGGCTATGGCTACACCTTC.

The V and J genes are TRBV5-1 and TRBJ2-1; 10 bases map to TRBD2. This CDR3 has 13 amino acids. J lost 4 bases, V lost 7 bases, and 2 bases had no gene match. The germline gives CDR1 SGHRS, CDR2 YFSETQ. CDR3: CASRTSGYNEQFF. In DNA, the CDR3 is TGCGCCAGCCGGACTAGCGGATACAATGAGCAGTTCTTC.